Below, one T cell receptor (beta chain) is given with its context. Its specificity is not known. V was pared by 5 bases and J by 1 base, with 11 bases between. Germline V lookup: CDR1 MNHEY, CDR2 SMNVEV (reference sequence). The CDR3 length is 14 residues. H&E slides confirmed each diagnosis, reviewed by two pathologists independently. This sample is part of a study of immune evolution from preneoplasia to lung adenocarcinoma. Study-wide points: Later-stage lesions seemingly showed higher T cell density and diversity than normal lung. From normal lung to invasive adenocarcinoma, top clone frequencies appeared to decrease.

Some clones are missing from TCRdb's copy, which holds only in-frame ones; the method was immunoSEQ multiplex PCR. Seen here are fewer than 3,000 clones, roughly 80% observed once, and the top ten hold under 6%. This chain connects TRBV27 to TRBJ1-1, with D perhaps TRBD1 (6 bases). The sample was FFPE invasive lung adenocarcinoma tissue. The origin of this receptor is a person in their sixties or seventies with invasive lung adenocarcinoma. CDR3 amino acids: CASSLKTGNTEAFF. The CDR3 DNA follows: TGTGCCAGCAGTCTAAAGACAGGGAACACTGAAGCTTTCTTT.